Shown below are 20 T cell receptor beta chains from a single sample sequenced in a study of T cell responses to AZD1222 COVID-19 vaccine. The table came from immunoSEQ multiplex PCR; TCRdb's copy has only in-frame clones and leaves some out. The sample lists over 90,000 clones; about 87% were seen once. The material was peripheral blood, obtained on day 0 of AZD1222 vaccination. These receptors came from an adult in good health.

This sequence joins TRBV6-5 and TRBJ1-2; D not resolved. The CDR3 spans 13 residues. Germline CDR1 MNHEY, CDR2 SVGAGI. Deletions cut 6 bases from V and 4 bases from J, with 12 bases between. The CDR3 nucleotides read TGTGCCAGCAGCCCCACGGCAGCCTATGGCTACACCTTC. It encodes CASSPTAAYGYTF.

The chain uses TRBV5-1 and TRBJ2-2; D is uncertain. Trimming pared 1 base from V and 6 bases from J, leaving 4 bases between. CDR3 size: 12 residues. The germline V gene has CDR1 SGHRS and CDR2 YFSETQ. The CDR3 reads CASSLSAGELFF. The CDR3 coding sequence is TGCGCCAGCAGCTTGTCTGCCGGGGAGCTGTTTTTT.

The chain uses TRBV7-9 and TRBJ1-6, with D possibly matching TRBD1 (5 bases). Trimming took 7 bases from V and 10 from J, leaving 17 bases between them. This CDR3 is built from 14 residues. The V gene's germline CDR1 is SEHNR and CDR2 FQNEAQ (reference sequence). This chain's CDR3 is CASTSQGPGSPLHF. Written as DNA, the CDR3 is TGTGCCAGCACCTCCCAGGGACCGGGGTCACCCCTCCACTTT.

The J gene is TRBJ2-3, the V gene TRBV5-8, with D hard to call. Trimming removed 1 base from V and 0 bases from J, with 9 bases in between. Germline V gene sequence: CDR1 SGHTS, CDR2 YDEGEE. The CDR3 contains 15 residues. DNA for the CDR3: TGTGCCAGCAGCTTGTACGGCCCTAGCACAGATACGCAGTATTTT. Translation: CASSLYGPSTDTQYF.

This chain uses TRBV6-5 with TRBJ1-1; no reliable D call. Germline assignment: CDR1 MNHEY and CDR2 SVGAGI. This CDR3 spans 15 amino acids. Trimming took 5 bases from V and 4 from J, leaving 17 bases between them. The CDR3 loop reads CASSRSDGWGTEAFF. The CDR3 nucleotides are TGTGCCAGCAGTAGGTCGGACGGGTGGGGCACTGAAGCTTTCTTT.

The CDR3 loop is CASSLDGAGGLDTQYF. CDR3 bases: TGCGCCAGCAGCTTGGATGGAGCGGGGGGGCTAGATACGCAGTATTTT. V is TRBV5-1 and J is TRBJ2-3, with 10 bases aligning to TRBD2. Germline CDR1 is SGHRS and CDR2 is YFSETQ. V shed 0 bases and J 5 bases; nucleotides not matched to a gene: 6. The CDR3 spans 16 residues. The variable domain in full, completed from reference TRBV5-1 and TRBJ2-3, reads KAGVTQTPRYLIKTRGQQVTLSCSPISGHRSVSWYQQTPGQGLQFLFEYFSETQRNKGNFPGRFSGRQFSNSRSEMNVSTLELGDSALYLCASSLDGAGGLDTQYFGPGTRLTVL.

The chain combines TRBV5-1 with TRBJ1-6; no definite D call. V was pared by 2 bases and J by 3 bases, with 12 bases between. Germline V lookup: CDR1 SGHRS, CDR2 YFSETQ. The CDR3 is made up of 16 amino acids. In nucleotides, the CDR3 is TGCGCCAGCAGCTTAGGGTCCGCTGGCTATAATTCACCCCTCCACTTT. This gives the protein CASSLGSAGYNSPLHF.

The chain uses TRBV28 and TRBJ2-7; no reliable D call. The CDR3 totals 12 residues. The ends were cut back, 6 bases at V and 1 base at J, with 7 bases in the middle. Germline CDR1 MDHEN, CDR2 SYDVKM. CDR3 DNA sequence: TGTGCCAGCAGCCCGGAGTCCTACGAGCAGTACTTC. Protein sequence: CASSPESYEQYF.

The chain uses TRBV28 and TRBJ2-7; D is possibly TRBD1 (5 bases). Trimming removed 4 bases from V and 2 bases from J, with 15 bases in between. Germline loops: CDR1 MDHEN, CDR2 SYDVKM. The CDR3 is 15 amino acids. CDR3 region: CASSSRGTPTYEQYF. The CDR3 bases are TGTGCCAGCAGTTCTAGGGGAACACCAACCTACGAGCAGTACTTC.

The chain carries TRBV7-9 and TRBJ1-4; a possible D gene is TRBD1 (5 bases). The CDR3 is made up of 14 amino acids. Germline CDR1 is SEHNR and CDR2 is FQNEAQ (reference sequence). V was clipped by 5 bases and J by 10 bases, with 17 bases between them. CDR3 region: CASSLETDTGKLFF. The CDR3 DNA sequence: TGTGCCAGCAGCCTCGAGACCGATACAGGAAAACTGTTTTTT.

This sequence joins TRBV19 and TRBJ1-3; unclear D gene. Germline CDR1 reads LNHDA; CDR2 reads SQIVND (reference sequence). This CDR3 spans 12 amino acids. Trimming cost V 10 bases and J 0 bases, with 7 bases left between them. CDR3 region: CATLSSGNTIYF. CDR3 DNA sequence: TGTGCCACACTTAGCTCTGGAAACACCATATATTTT. The entire variable domain, with the rest obtained from reference TRBV19 and TRBJ1-3, is as follows: DGGITQSPKYLFRKEGQNVTLSCEQNLNHDAMYWYRQDPGQGLRLIYYSQIVNDFQKGDIAEGYSVSREKKESFPLTVTSAQKNPTAFYLCATLSSGNTIYFGEGSWLTVV.

This rearrangement joins TRBV10-2 to TRBJ1-5; D gene unclear. Per the germline V gene, CDR1 is WSHSY and CDR2 is SAAADI. This CDR3 spans 14 amino acids. Deletions cut 1 base from V and 10 bases from J, with 14 bases between. As DNA, the CDR3 is TGCGCCAGCAGTGAGTGGGTACCGTCGGGTCCCCAGCATTTT. This codes for CASSEWVPSGPQHF.

The genes are TRBV6-5 and TRBJ1-2; D call uncertain. The V gene lost 3 bases and the J gene lost 0 bases, with 11 bases spanning the gap. CDR3 length: 15 amino acids. Germline V gene data show CDR1 as MNHEY and CDR2 as SVGAGI. CDR3 amino acids: CASSYIETTNYGYTF. DNA for the CDR3: TGTGCCAGCAGTTATATAGAGACGACTAACTATGGCTACACCTTC.

The rearrangement joins TRBV12-3 or TRBV12-4 to TRBJ1-6; D is perhaps TRBD1 (6 bases). The V end lost 3 bases, the J end lost 7 bases, and 7 bases lay between the germline ends. This CDR3 has 13 residues. CDR3 sequence (DNA): TGTGCCAGCAGTTTCCAGGGGAATTCACCCCTCCACTTT. Protein sequence: CASSFQGNSPLHF.

The chain recombines TRBV6-5 with TRBJ1-5, with TRBD1 matching 7 bases. CDR1 is MNHEY and CDR2 is SVGAGI in the germline V gene. The J segment lost 10 bases and the V segment lost 0 bases, leaving 6 bases of the junction unmatched. The CDR3 loop spans 14 amino acids. The CDR3 here is CASSYSNQGDPQHF. For the CDR3, the DNA is TGTGCCAGCAGTTACTCGAACCAGGGGGATCCCCAGCATTTT.

The chain links TRBV28 to TRBJ2-7; D may match TRBD1 or TRBD2 (5 bases each). This CDR3 comprises 13 residues. In germline, CDR1 is MDHEN, CDR2 SYDVKM. Trimming left V 5 bases short and J 3 bases short, with 11 bases between. CDR3 protein: CASSNGASYEQYF. The CDR3 DNA is TGTGCCAGCAGTAACGGGGCTAGCTACGAGCAGTACTTC.

The chain joins TRBV27 to TRBJ1-1; 7 bases line up with TRBD1. Germline lookup yields CDR1 MNHEY and CDR2 SMNVEV (reference sequence). CDR3 length equals 13 residues. With 8 bases clipped from V and 5 bases from J, the junction kept 8 bases outside the gene matches. The CDR3 is CASAHRGTTEAFF. The CDR3 bases are TGTGCCAGCGCTCACAGGGGAACTACTGAAGCTTTCTTT.

The rearrangement links TRBV7-8 to TRBJ2-5; D is unresolved. Germline CDR1 SGHVS, CDR2 FQNEAQ. The V end lost 4 bases, the J end lost 1 base, and 16 bases lay between the germline ends. The CDR3 loop spans 16 amino acids. The CDR3 protein is CASSSVRKAFQETQYF. CDR3 coding DNA: TGTGCCAGCAGCTCAGTCCGGAAAGCCTTCCAAGAGACCCAGTACTTC.

This sequence joins TRBV7-8 and TRBJ1-3; TRBD1 might be the D (6 bases). The CDR3 covers 16 residues. The germline V gene has CDR1 SGHVS and CDR2 FQNEAQ. V gave up 5 bases and J gave up 0 bases, with 14 bases separating them. CDR3 region: CASSARQVNSGNTIYF. As DNA, the CDR3 is TGTGCCAGCAGCGCGCGACAGGTCAACTCTGGAAACACCATATATTTT.

V usage is TRBV14 and J usage is TRBJ2-5; 9 bases are shared with TRBD2. Trimming cost V 0 bases and J 4 bases; bases outside gene matches: 9. Germline lookup yields CDR1 SGHDN and CDR2 FVKESK. CDR3 length: 17 residues. CDR3 sequence (DNA): TGTGCCAGCAGCCAAGATCGAATGGCGGGAGGGAGAGAGACCCAGTACTTC. Protein: CASSQDRMAGGRETQYF.